This T cell receptor (beta chain) was retrieved from a study of CD8+ T cells in alopecia areata listed by TCRdb under 2018. About the full investigation: Treated patients were enrolled in an open-label pilot trial of oral tofacitinib at 5 to 10 mg twice daily for moderate-to-severe alopecia areata. Tofacitinib was given for 6 to 18 months, followed by 6 months of follow-up off drug to assess delayed response and recurrence. Disease severity in treated patients was measured with the SALT score, which quantifies the percentage of affected scalp surface area. High-throughput TCRbeta sequencing was used to examine T cell clonal expansion in alopecia areata in both the C3H/HeJ mouse model and human patients. Scalp tissue and sorted CD4+ and CD8+ peripheral blood T cells from patchy and totalis/universalis alopecia areata patients and from healthy controls were covered by human TCRbeta sequencing. Patients on tofacitinib were biopsied at baseline and after 4 and 24 weeks of treatment, and several of the patients also had a later scalp biopsy. Clonality in the scalp was compared among normal scalp (n=4), patchy alopecia areata scalp (n=8), and alopecia totalis/universalis scalp (n=8). RNA was extracted with the PAXgene miRNA kit for fixed scalp, the miRNeasy kit for PBMCs, and the RNeasy kit for mouse skin. immunoSEQ multiplex PCR using 35 Vbeta forward primers and 13 Jbeta reverse primers was used to amplify TCRbeta CDR3 regions. Beyond this particular receptor, the publication reports: Shared TCR sequences between patients were less evident than in mice, which may be partly attributable to HLA diversity in the patient population. Scalp TCR repertoire analysis is complicated because resident alphabeta T cells in normal human skin are also sequenced, whereas mouse skin is dominated by gammadelta T cells. Compared with normal scalp, lesional scalp, particularly in alopecia totalis/universalis, had higher clonality and more expanded CD8+ clones, which suggests antigenic drive. Many expanded lesional clones were found to persist in scalp and blood during tofacitinib treatment, and relapse after treatment cessation may be partly explained by this persistence. Tofacitinib significantly decreased scalp clonality and the number of expanded CD8+ clones among the top 100 scalp clones. Because the treated cohort was small and had just a single nonresponder, larger studies are needed to establish links between baseline CD8+ expansion and response.

The library was made by the immunoSEQ multiplex PCR assay. To provide template for TCR sequencing, every sample had RNA extracted and reverse transcribed into cDNA. SuperScript III was used for first-strand cDNA synthesis, primed with a 2:1 mix of oligo-dT and random hexamers. A synthetic immune receptor repertoire was used to measure amplification bias, and any remaining bias was corrected computationally. In the original analysis: Raw reads were preprocessed to remove errors, and CDR3 was defined according to IMGT conventions as the region from the conserved cysteine to phenylalanine. Clonality was computed by normalizing Shannon entropy by log2 of the number of productive unique TCRs and subtracting the result from 1. CD4 or CD8 identity of scalp clones was inferred by cross-referencing scalp TCRbeta sequences with sorted blood CD4 and CD8 repertoires. The table was pulled from immuneACCESS by TCRdb, which kept in-frame rearrangements only. Such tables lose some clones; where checked, under half of the loss comes from unresolved V genes, and the rest has no known cause. V and J calls and clone size are those listed in that table; D and trimming were worked out from the DNA. This sample lists some 220,000 clones; around three fifths were detected once. The leading ten clones occupy around 1.4% of the sample.

A remark on this clone: The antigen it binds to is not known. There are no base qualities to consult, and no much larger clone falls within one base.

CDR3 length: 14 amino acids, cysteine to phenylalanine. Solely the CDR3 DNA is kept, with 42 bases framed from the first base. CDR1 and CDR2 are drawn from the germline V gene (reference sequence): GTSNPN, SVGIG. The V end loses 5 bases and the J end loses 4 bases, and a stretch of 17 bases separates them. Per the publication, the time point label means: approximately 4 weeks on oral tofacitinib. This sample's treatment or condition label indicates: oral pan-JAK inhibitor, 5-10 mg twice daily. Lesional scalp punch biopsies and peripheral blood were obtained from alopecia areata patients. PBMCs were isolated by density centrifugation and stained for CD3, CD4 and CD8, after which CD4+ and CD8+ T cells were sorted on a FACSAria.

Sequenced here: CD4+ T cells sorted from blood, sampled at week 4, from a patient treated with tofacitinib. The clonotype comes from a human donor with alopecia areata. The rearranged chain carries TRBV30 and TRBJ1-2, and TRBD1 may be the D gene, going by 6 matching bases. CDR3 sequence: CAWHNRAGSYGYTF. The DNA is as follows: TGTGCCTGGCACAACAGGGCCGGTAGCTATGGCTACACCTTC.